Below are 30 T cell receptor beta chains sequenced from a single sample in a study of shared clonotypes between healthy human individuals. Repertoires were generated with immunoSEQ multiplex PCR, while TCRdb's copy carries only in-frame clones and drops some. Of approximately 97,000 clones listed, 67% are singletons. The sequencing sample was made of memory CD8+ T cells sorted from blood. The sample's subset: CD45RO+ cells pooled with CCR7-negative TemRA cells. The receptors stem from a young man in good health.

The chain uses TRBV29-1 and TRBJ1-1; TRBD1 agrees at 8 bases. Trimming at V came to 7 bases and at J to 7 bases, leaving 2 bases not matched to a gene. Germline CDR1 SQVTM, CDR2 ANQGSEA. This CDR3 is built from 10 residues. The CDR3 is CSADRDEAFF. CDR3 DNA sequence: TGCAGCGCGGACAGGGATGAAGCTTTCTTT.

The V and J genes are TRBV10-3 and TRBJ2-7; 8 nucleotides line up with TRBD1. Germline values: CDR1 ENHRY, CDR2 SYGVKD. With 6 bases clipped from V and 5 bases from J, the junction kept 3 bases outside the gene matches. The CDR3 length is 12 residues. The DNA of the CDR3 is TGTGCCATCAGCCAGGGGGCGGACGAGCAGTACTTC. This encodes CAISQGADEQYF.

The chain is built from TRBV6-5 and TRBJ2-5; D is possibly TRBD1 (7 bases). Trimming stripped 6 bases from V and 7 bases from J, with 12 bases between. The CDR3 length is 12 residues. Germline lookup yields CDR1 MNHEY and CDR2 SVGAGI. As DNA, the CDR3 is TGTGCCAGCAGCCGACAGGGAGGGACCCAGTACTTC. Its protein product is CASSRQGGTQYF.

The CDR3 bases are TGTGCCAGCAGCTTAACGGAGGCAGATACGCAGTATTTT. This translates into CASSLTEADTQYF. The chain links TRBV7-9 to TRBJ2-3; D might be TRBD2 (5 bases). The germline CDR1 and CDR2 sequences are SEHNR and FQNEAQ (reference sequence). The CDR3 loop spans 13 amino acids. V dropped 2 bases and J dropped 4 bases, with 7 bases sitting between them.

V gene TRBV10-2 combines with J gene TRBJ2-1; maybe TRBD2 (5 bases). V was clipped by 6 bases and J by 2 bases, with 11 bases between them. The germline V gene has CDR1 WSHSY and CDR2 SAAADI. The CDR3 is made up of 14 amino acids. CDR3 sequence reads: CASRYEGAYNEQFF. The CDR3 DNA reads as TGCGCCAGCAGGTACGAGGGAGCCTACAATGAGCAGTTCTTC.

This clone appeared a few times. The chain couples TRBV14 to TRBJ2-5; TRBD1 aligns across 8 bases. CDR1 and CDR2 from the germline V gene are SGHDN and FVKESK. The CDR3 runs 17 residues. The V segment lost 1 base and the J segment 4 bases; nucleotides outside the gene matches: 11. The CDR3 bases are TGTGCCAGCAGCCAAGCTGACCAGGGGGCCACGGGAGAGACCCAGTACTTC. Translating gives CASSQADQGATGETQYF.

CDR3 loop: CASSPARLNTEAFF. DNA for the CDR3: TGTGCCAGCAGTCCCGCCAGGCTGAACACTGAAGCTTTCTTT. The chain employs TRBV7-7 and TRBJ1-1; no clear D. Trimming removed 6 bases from V and 0 bases from J, with 11 bases in between. Germline lookup yields CDR1 SSHAT and CDR2 FNYEAQ (reference sequence). CDR3 size: 14 residues.

The chain employs TRBV30 and TRBJ2-7; D tentatively fits TRBD1 or TRBD2 (5 bases each). Germline V gene lookup returns CDR1 GTSNPN and CDR2 SVGIG (reference sequence). The CDR3 length is 11 residues. Between the trimmed V and J ends, which lost 4 bases and 5 bases, there was a span of 9 bases. Here the CDR3 DNA reads TGTGCCTGGATGGGACGGGACGAGCAGTACTTC. This encodes CAWMGRDEQYF. The variable domain in full, completed from reference TRBV30 and TRBJ2-7, reads SQTIHQWPATLVQPVGSPLSLECTVEGTSNPNLYWYRQAAGRGLQLLFYSVGIGQISSEVPQNLSASRPQDRQFILSSKKLLLSDSGFYLCAWMGRDEQYFGPGTRLTVT.

In regard to this clone: One end of the junction fails to match germline, which may point to a read error. The genes are TRBV7-2 and TRBJ1-4; no definite D call. From germline, CDR1 is SGHTA and CDR2 FQGNSA. This CDR3 is built from 13 residues. The CDR3 coding sequence is TGTGCCAGCTGCTTGGGAATTAATGAAAAACTGTTTTTT. Protein sequence: CASCLGINEKLFF. The complete variable domain, with remaining parts taken from reference TRBV7-2 and TRBJ1-4, reads GAGVSQSPSNKVTEKGKDVELRCDPISGHTALYWYRQSLGQGLEFLIYFQGNSAPDKSGLPSDRFSAERTGGSVSTLTIQRTQQEDSAVYLCASCLGINEKLFFGSGTQLSVL.

CDR3 loop: CASQGGTDTQYF. For the CDR3, the DNA is TGTGCCTCACAGGGGGGCACAGATACGCAGTATTTT. V and J are TRBV10-3 and TRBJ2-3, with 8 bases fitting TRBD1. Germline assignment: CDR1 ENHRY and CDR2 SYGVKD. This CDR3 is 12 amino acids long. V lost 11 bases to trimming and J lost 1 base; unmatched junction nucleotides: 2.

By sample fraction, this clone is medium-sized. The gene calls are TRBV11-2 and TRBJ2-7, with 11 bases identical to TRBD2. Trimming at V came to 5 bases and at J to 2 bases, leaving 2 bases not matched to a gene. The length of the CDR3 is 14 residues. Germline CDR1 is SGHAT and CDR2 is FQNNGV. DNA for the CDR3: TGTGCCAGCAGCCCTAGCGGGAGGACCTACGAGCAGTACTTC. It yields the protein CASSPSGRTYEQYF.

The chain uses TRBV10-3 and TRBJ2-2; possible D gene TRBD1, 5 bases. Germline lookup yields CDR1 ENHRY and CDR2 SYGVKD. The CDR3 is 13 residues long. V lost 0 bases, J lost 10 bases, and 9 bases lay in between. In DNA, the CDR3 is TGTGCCATCAGTGAGTCCCCCAGGGTGGAGCTGTTTTTT. Translating gives CAISESPRVELFF.

The chain combines TRBV7-9 with TRBJ1-2; 7 bases map to TRBD1. Germline V CDR1 and CDR2: SEHNR, FQNEAQ (reference sequence). This CDR3 is built from 17 residues. J lost 0 bases, V lost 5 bases, and 12 bases had no gene match. The chain's CDR3 is CASSPRDSVPSNYGYTF. CDR3 DNA sequence: TGTGCCAGCAGCCCGAGGGACAGCGTTCCTTCTAACTATGGCTACACCTTC.

The CDR3 DNA sequence: TGTGCCAGCAGTGCTTTGGAGGGGGTCTCGTACAATGAGCAGTTCTTC. As protein: CASSALEGVSYNEQFF. The chain uses TRBV6-4 and TRBJ2-1, with D possibly called TRBD1 or TRBD2 (6 bases each). The ends were cut back, 4 bases at V and 4 bases at J, with 17 bases in the middle. Per the germline V gene, CDR1 is MRHNA and CDR2 is SNTAGT. The CDR3 has 16 residues.

This clone occurred many times. The chain combines TRBV6-1 with TRBJ2-2; 12 bases align to TRBD2. The CDR3 contains 15 residues. CDR1 and CDR2 from the germline V gene are MNHNS and SASEGT. The J segment lost 6 bases and the V segment lost 1 base, leaving 0 bases of the junction unmatched. CDR3 in DNA: TGTGCCAGCAGTGAAGGACTAGCGGGAGCCGGGGAGCTGTTTTTT. Amino acid sequence: CASSEGLAGAGELFF.

The chain recombines TRBV27 with TRBJ2-1; a weak D match, TRBD1 (5 bases). This CDR3 comprises 14 residues. Germline V lookup: CDR1 MNHEY, CDR2 SMNVEV (reference sequence). Trimming left V 6 bases short and J 3 bases short, with 12 bases between. This chain's CDR3 is CASRLTDLYNEQFF. CDR3 in DNA: TGTGCCAGCAGGCTGACAGATCTCTACAATGAGCAGTTCTTC.

The rearrangement uses TRBV2 and TRBJ2-2, with 7 nucleotides matching TRBD2. The CDR3 length is 14 residues. V was clipped by 6 bases and J by 7 bases; unmatched bases: 8. Germline V gene sequence: CDR1 SNHLY, CDR2 FYNNEI. The CDR3 protein is CASSLREWGGELFF. CDR3 coding DNA: TGTGCCAGCAGCTTGCGGGAGTGGGGCGGGGAGCTGTTTTTT.

The chain links TRBV4-1 to TRBJ2-7; tentative D call: TRBD1 (5 bases). Germline CDR1 and CDR2: MGHRA and YSYEKL. V lost 5 bases and J 2 bases, leaving 16 bases between the germline ends. The CDR3 contains 15 residues. CDR3 DNA sequence: TGCGCCAGCAGCTACCACCTCGACAGACCCTACGAGCAGTACTTC. Translating it yields CASSYHLDRPYEQYF.

The chain has TRBV11-2 and TRBJ2-1; perhaps TRBD1 as D (6 bases). The CDR3 extends over 18 amino acids. The V gene's germline CDR1 is SGHAT and CDR2 FQNNGV. V lost 1 base and J 0 bases, leaving 16 bases between the germline ends. The CDR3 sequence is CASSLGDTFLSSYNEQFF. In DNA form, the CDR3 reads TGTGCCAGCAGCTTAGGGGACACCTTCTTGAGCTCCTACAATGAGCAGTTCTTC.

This clone came up a few times. V and J are TRBV6-5 and TRBJ1-2; the match to TRBD1 covers 7 bases. The CDR3 covers 14 residues. The J segment lost 8 bases and the V segment lost 6 bases, leaving 12 bases of the junction unmatched. Germline V lookup: CDR1 MNHEY, CDR2 SVGAGI. The chain's CDR3 is CASSQVSRQGGYTF. The CDR3 bases are TGTGCCAGCAGCCAAGTATCCCGACAGGGCGGCTACACCTTC.

This clone was recorded once. The chain employs TRBV7-7 and TRBJ2-1; 11 positions match TRBD2. The CDR3 sequence is 19 residues long. After removal of 5 bases from V and 1 base from J, the junction contained 13 bases not matched to a gene. Germline CDR1 reads SSHAT; CDR2 reads FNYEAQ (reference sequence). CDR3 amino acids: CASSPGLAGPLRSYNEQFF. CDR3 DNA: TGTGCCAGCAGCCCTGGACTAGCGGGCCCCTTGAGGTCCTACAATGAGCAGTTCTTC. Complete variable domain (other parts from reference TRBV7-7 and TRBJ2-1): GAGVSQSPRYKVTKRGQDVTLRCDPISSHATLYWYQQALGQGPEFLTYFNYEAQPDKSGLPSDRFSAERPEGSISTLTIQRTEQRDSAMYRCASSPGLAGPLRSYNEQFFGPGTRLTVL.

A remark on this clone: This likely traces to a read error, being one base from a far larger clone. The chain carries TRBV6-5 and TRBJ1-2, with TRBD1 identical over 8 bases. The germline V gene encodes CDR1 MNHEY and CDR2 SVGAGI. The CDR3 totals 14 residues. CDR3 sequence: CVSSPQGGREGYTF. The CDR3 coding sequence is TGTGTCAGCAGTCCACAGGGGGGCCGAGAAGGCTACACCTTC.

A remark on this clone: The junction shows a germline mismatch at one end, possibly a read error. The chain uses TRBV7-7 and TRBJ2-1; either TRBD1 or TRBD2 may supply D (5 bases each). This CDR3 spans 15 amino acids. Germline V gene lookup returns CDR1 SSHAT and CDR2 FNYEAQ (reference sequence). The chain's CDR3 is CASSPRQGVGNEQFF. In DNA, the CDR3 is TGTGCTAGCAGTCCCAGGCAGGGAGTAGGCAATGAGCAGTTCTTC.

The gene calls are TRBV10-3 and TRBJ2-6, with a possible D match to TRBD2 (7 bases). V was clipped by 10 bases and J by 2 bases, with 15 bases between them. The V gene's germline CDR1 is ENHRY and CDR2 SYGVKD. The CDR3 runs to 15 residues. The CDR3 here is CATGGGSPGANVLTF. Here the CDR3 DNA reads TGTGCCACCGGGGGCGGGAGCCCTGGGGCCAACGTCCTGACTTTC.

Ten or more counts support this clone. The chain has TRBV11-1 and TRBJ1-1, with unresolved D. V was pared by 4 bases and J by 1 base, with 4 bases between. Germline lookup yields CDR1 SGHAT and CDR2 FQDESV (reference sequence). CDR3 length equals 12 residues. The CDR3 nucleotides read TGTGCCAGCAGCTATGAGAACACTGAAGCTTTCTTT. Translating gives CASSYENTEAFF. The whole variable domain, filled in from reference TRBV11-1 and TRBJ1-1, reads EAEVAQSPRYKITEKSQAVAFWCDPISGHATLYWYRQILGQGPELLVQFQDESVVDDSQLPKDRFSAERLKGVDSTLKIQPAELGDSAMYLCASSYENTEAFFGQGTRLTVV.

This chain links TRBV10-2 with TRBJ2-1; 7 bases align to TRBD2. Looked up from germline, CDR1 is WSHSY and CDR2 is SAAADI. Trimming removed 0 bases from V and 4 bases from J; junction bases left unmatched: 6. There are 16 residues in the CDR3. CDR3: CASSESRGSSYNEQFF. The DNA of the CDR3 is TGCGCCAGCAGTGAGTCTCGCGGGAGTAGTTACAATGAGCAGTTCTTC.

This clone was counted many times. The J gene is TRBJ2-1, the V gene TRBV7-2; tentatively, D is TRBD1 (7 bases). Trimming cost V 1 base and J 7 bases, with 14 bases left between them. The germline V gene has CDR1 SGHTA and CDR2 FQGNSA. The CDR3 extends over 15 amino acids. In nucleotides, the CDR3 is TGTGCCAGCAGCTTAGAGTGGGACAGCGGGAATGAGCAGTTCTTC. This translates into CASSLEWDSGNEQFF.

This clone was seen just once. The chain joins TRBV28 to TRBJ1-2, with D unclear. The V end was cut by 3 bases, the J end by 4 bases, with 6 bases between. Germline CDR1 MDHEN, CDR2 SYDVKM. This CDR3 is built from 12 residues. Written as DNA, the CDR3 is TGTGCCAGCAGTTTTTCAGGCTATGGCTACACCTTC. Translating gives CASSFSGYGYTF.

The chain joins TRBV5-1 to TRBJ2-1, with 9 nucleotides matching TRBD1. The CDR3 extends over 16 amino acids. Germline V gene data show CDR1 as SGHRS and CDR2 as YFSETQ. The junction had 8 bases not matched to a gene; V was cut back by 4 bases and J by 3 bases. The CDR3 sequence is CASSAYRGLGYNEQFF. The CDR3 nucleotides read TGCGCCAGCAGCGCCTACAGGGGGCTTGGCTACAATGAGCAGTTCTTC.

The chain links TRBV10-1 to TRBJ2-7, with D perhaps matching TRBD1 (6 bases). The CDR3 contains 12 residues. Trimming cost V 6 bases and J 4 bases, with 10 bases left between them. Germline values: CDR1 WNHNN, CDR2 SYGVQD (reference sequence). Written as DNA, the CDR3 is TGCGCCAGCAGGTACAGGGTGTACGAGCAGTACTTC. Translating gives CASRYRVYEQYF.